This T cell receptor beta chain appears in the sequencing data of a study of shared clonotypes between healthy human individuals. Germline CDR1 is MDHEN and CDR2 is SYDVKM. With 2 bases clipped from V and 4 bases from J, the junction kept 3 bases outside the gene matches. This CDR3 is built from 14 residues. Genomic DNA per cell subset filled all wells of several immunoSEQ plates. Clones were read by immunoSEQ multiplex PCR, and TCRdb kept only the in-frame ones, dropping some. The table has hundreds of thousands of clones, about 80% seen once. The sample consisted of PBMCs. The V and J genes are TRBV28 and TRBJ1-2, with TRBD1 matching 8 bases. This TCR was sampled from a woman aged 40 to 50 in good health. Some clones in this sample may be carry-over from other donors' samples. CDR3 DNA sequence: TGTGCCAGCAGTTTACCTGGACAGGGCTATGGCTACACCTTC. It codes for CASSLPGQGYGYTF.